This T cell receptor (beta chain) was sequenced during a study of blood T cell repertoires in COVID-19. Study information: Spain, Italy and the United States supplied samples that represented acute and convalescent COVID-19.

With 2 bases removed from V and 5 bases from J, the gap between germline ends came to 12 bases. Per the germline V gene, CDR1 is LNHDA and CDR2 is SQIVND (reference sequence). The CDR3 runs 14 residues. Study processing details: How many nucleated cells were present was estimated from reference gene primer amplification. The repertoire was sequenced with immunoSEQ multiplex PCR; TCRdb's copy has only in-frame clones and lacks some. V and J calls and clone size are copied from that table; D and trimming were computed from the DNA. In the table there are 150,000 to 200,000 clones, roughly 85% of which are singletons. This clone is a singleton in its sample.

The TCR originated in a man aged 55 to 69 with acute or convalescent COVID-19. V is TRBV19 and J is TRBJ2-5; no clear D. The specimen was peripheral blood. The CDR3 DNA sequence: TGTGCCAGTAGTATACGTCCTGGTGCGGAGACCCAGTACTTC. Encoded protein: CASSIRPGAETQYF.